In this sample, the clone carrying this TCR beta chain turned up many times. Blood RNA was derived from unsorted whole blood, and germline DNA was extracted too. This sample is drawn from a study of tumor-infiltrating lymphocytes in primary liver carcinoma. This CDR3 is 13 amino acids long. Deletions cut 6 bases from V and 1 base from J, with 9 bases between. Making TCR beta cDNA involved around 510 ng total RNA and a constant-region primer. Libraries of TCR beta came from three nested multiplex PCR rounds with slightly modified ARM-PCR. For around 9 cycles apiece, the opening two PCR rounds ran with TRBV1-TRBV30 forward primers and a C-beta reverse primer. MiXCR was run by TCRdb on the multiplex PCR reads, yielding one entry per CDR3 protein. Altogether almost 200,000 distinct CDR3 sequences are present, less than 70% being singletons, with the ten largest covering under 7.5%.

Source material: peripheral blood. J is TRBJ1-2 and V is TRBV12-3 or TRBV12-4, with D unclear. The receptor was derived from a woman aged 60-75 years with primary liver carcinoma and hepatitis B virus infection. The CDR3 sequence is CASRDGLNYGYTF. CDR3 nucleotides: TGTGCCAGCAGGGACGGGCTTAACTATGGCTACACCTTC.